This T cell receptor beta chain is drawn from a study of blood T cell repertoires in COVID-19. Study overall: T cells, B-cell-depleted T cells, or PBMCs supplied cDNA or gDNA.

CDR3 length: 15 amino acids. Germline V gene lookup returns CDR1 KGHDR and CDR2 SFDVKD. In the authors' methods: For nucleated cells, counts were estimated from reference gene primer amplification. This table comes from immunoSEQ multiplex PCR, and its TCRdb copy is limited to in-frame clones, with some not included. The V and J calls and clone size come from that table; D and trimming were worked out from the DNA. Of under 110,000 clones in the sample, 92% were seen once. On this clone itself: Its ends do not fully match the called genes, so a read error is possible.

V is TRBV24-1 and J is TRBJ2-7; 9 bases match TRBD2. The sample taken for sequencing was peripheral blood. This receptor was taken from a man over 45 with active COVID-19. CDR3: CATSDGGGRAYEQYF. The CDR3, as DNA: TGTGCCACCAGTGATGGGGGCGGGAGGGCCTATGAGCAGTACTTC.